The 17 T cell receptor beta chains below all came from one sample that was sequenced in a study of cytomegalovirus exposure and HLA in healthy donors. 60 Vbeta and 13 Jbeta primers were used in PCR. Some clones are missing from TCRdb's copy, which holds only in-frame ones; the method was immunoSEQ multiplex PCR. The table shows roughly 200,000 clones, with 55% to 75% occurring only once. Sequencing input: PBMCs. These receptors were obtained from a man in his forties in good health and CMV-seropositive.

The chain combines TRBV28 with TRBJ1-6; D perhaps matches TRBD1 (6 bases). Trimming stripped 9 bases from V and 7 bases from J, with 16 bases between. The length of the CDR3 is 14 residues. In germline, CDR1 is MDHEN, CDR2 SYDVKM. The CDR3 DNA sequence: TGTGCCAGTTCGCCGGGACACTCGAATTCACCCCTCCACTTT. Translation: CASSPGHSNSPLHF.

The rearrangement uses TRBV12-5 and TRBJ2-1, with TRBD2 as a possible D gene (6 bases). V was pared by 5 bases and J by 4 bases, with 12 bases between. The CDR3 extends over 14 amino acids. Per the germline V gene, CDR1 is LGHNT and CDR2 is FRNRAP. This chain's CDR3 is CASGRTGGYNEQFF. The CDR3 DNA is TGTGCTAGTGGTCGGACCGGGGGATACAATGAGCAGTTCTTC.

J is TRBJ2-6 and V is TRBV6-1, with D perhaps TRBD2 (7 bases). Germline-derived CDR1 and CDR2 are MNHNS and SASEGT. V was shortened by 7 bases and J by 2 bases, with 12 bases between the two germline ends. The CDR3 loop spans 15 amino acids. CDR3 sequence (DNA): TGTGCCAGCACCCAAGGGGGGGCTGGGGCCAACGTCCTGACTTTC. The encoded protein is CASTQGGAGANVLTF.

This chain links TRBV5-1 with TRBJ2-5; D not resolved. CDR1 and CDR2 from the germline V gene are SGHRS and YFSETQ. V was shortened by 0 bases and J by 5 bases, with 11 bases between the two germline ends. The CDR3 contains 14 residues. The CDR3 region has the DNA TGCGCCAGCAGCTTGGGGGCGCCTGGGGAGACCCAGTACTTC. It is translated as CASSLGAPGETQYF.

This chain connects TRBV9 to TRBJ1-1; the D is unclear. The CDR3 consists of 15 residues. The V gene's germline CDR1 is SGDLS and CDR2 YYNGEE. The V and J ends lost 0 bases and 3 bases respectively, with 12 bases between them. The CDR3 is CASSVGEEDDTEAFF. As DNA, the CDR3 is TGTGCCAGCAGCGTAGGGGAGGAGGACGACACTGAAGCTTTCTTT.

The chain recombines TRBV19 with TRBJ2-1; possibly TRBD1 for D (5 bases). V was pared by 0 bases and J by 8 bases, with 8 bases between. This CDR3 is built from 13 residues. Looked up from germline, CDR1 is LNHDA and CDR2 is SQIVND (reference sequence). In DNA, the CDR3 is TGTGCCAGTAGTATAGATAGGGGCTATGAGCAGTTCTTC. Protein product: CASSIDRGYEQFF.

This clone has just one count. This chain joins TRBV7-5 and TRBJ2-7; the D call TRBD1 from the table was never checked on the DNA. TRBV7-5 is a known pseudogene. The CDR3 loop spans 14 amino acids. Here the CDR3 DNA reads TGTGCCAGACAAGAGACAGGGTCCGCCTACGAGCAGTACTTC. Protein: CARQETGSAYEQYF.

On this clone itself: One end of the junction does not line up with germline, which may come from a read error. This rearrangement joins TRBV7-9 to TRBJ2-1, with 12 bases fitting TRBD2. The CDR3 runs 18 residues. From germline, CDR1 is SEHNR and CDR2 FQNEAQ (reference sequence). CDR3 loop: CSSSFGLAGRDLYNEQFF. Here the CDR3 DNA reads TGTTCCAGCAGCTTCGGACTAGCGGGGAGGGACCTATACAATGAGCAGTTCTTC.

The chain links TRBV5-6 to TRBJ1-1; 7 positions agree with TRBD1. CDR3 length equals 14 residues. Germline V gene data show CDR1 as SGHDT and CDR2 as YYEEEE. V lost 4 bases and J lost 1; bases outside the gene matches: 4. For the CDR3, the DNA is TGTGCCAGCAGCCCGGGACAGCAGAACACTGAAGCTTTCTTT. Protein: CASSPGQQNTEAFF.

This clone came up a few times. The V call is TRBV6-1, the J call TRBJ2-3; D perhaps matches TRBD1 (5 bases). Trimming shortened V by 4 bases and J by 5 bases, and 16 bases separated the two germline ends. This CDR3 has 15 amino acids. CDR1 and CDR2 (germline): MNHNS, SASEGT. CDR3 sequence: CASSVDPQGRDTQYF. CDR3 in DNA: TGTGCCAGCAGTGTGGACCCCCAGGGTAGAGATACGCAGTATTTT.

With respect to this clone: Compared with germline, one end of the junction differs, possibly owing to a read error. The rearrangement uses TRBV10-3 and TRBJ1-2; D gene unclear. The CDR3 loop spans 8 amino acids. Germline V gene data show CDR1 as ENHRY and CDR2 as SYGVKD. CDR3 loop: CATGDIHF. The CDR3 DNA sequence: TGTGCCACCGGCGACATTCACTTC.

The CDR3 spells CASTPRDYGYTF. The CDR3 DNA is TGTGCCAGCACTCCGAGGGACTATGGCTACACCTTC. J is TRBJ1-2 and V is TRBV28; D is ambiguous. The CDR3 has 12 residues. The germline CDR1 and CDR2 sequences are MDHEN and SYDVKM. V dropped 7 bases and J dropped 3 bases, with 9 bases sitting between them.

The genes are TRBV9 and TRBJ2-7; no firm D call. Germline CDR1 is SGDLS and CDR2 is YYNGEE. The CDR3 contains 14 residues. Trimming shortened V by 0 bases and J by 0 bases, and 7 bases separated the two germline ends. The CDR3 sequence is CASSVGSNSYEQYF. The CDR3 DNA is TGTGCCAGCAGCGTAGGCAGTAACTCCTACGAGCAGTACTTC.

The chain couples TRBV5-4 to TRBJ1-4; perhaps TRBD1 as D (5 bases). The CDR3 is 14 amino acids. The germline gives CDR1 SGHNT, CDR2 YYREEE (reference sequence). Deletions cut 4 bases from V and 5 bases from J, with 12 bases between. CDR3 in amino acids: CASSPFGGNEKLFF. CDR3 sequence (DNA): TGTGCCAGCAGCCCATTTGGGGGGAATGAAAAACTGTTTTTT.

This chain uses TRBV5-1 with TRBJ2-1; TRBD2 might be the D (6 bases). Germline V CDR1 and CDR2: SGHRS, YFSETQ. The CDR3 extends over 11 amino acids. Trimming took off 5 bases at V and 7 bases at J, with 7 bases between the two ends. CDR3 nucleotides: TGCGCCAGCAGGGAGGGGAATGAGCAGTTCTTC. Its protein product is CASREGNEQFF.

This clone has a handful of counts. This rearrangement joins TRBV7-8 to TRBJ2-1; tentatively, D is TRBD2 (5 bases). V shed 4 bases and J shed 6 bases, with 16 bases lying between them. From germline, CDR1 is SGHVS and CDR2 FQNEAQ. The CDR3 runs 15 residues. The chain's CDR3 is CASSSGVASGNEQFF. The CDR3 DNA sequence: TGTGCCAGCAGCTCCGGAGTAGCAAGCGGCAATGAGCAGTTCTTC.

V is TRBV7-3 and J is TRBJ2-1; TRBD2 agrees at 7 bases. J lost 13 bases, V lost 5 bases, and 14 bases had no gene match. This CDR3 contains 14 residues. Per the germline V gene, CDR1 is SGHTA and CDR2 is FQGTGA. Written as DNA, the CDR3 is TGTGCCAGCAGCGCGATGGGAGGGGACGGGGGTCAGTTCTTC. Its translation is CASSAMGGDGGQFF.